These 31 T cell receptor beta chains were sequenced from one sample in a study of technical replicates of blood from a handful of donors. Sequenced by immunoSEQ multiplex PCR; TCRdb stores in-frame clones only, minus some. Of some 70,000 clones listed, roughly nine tenths are singletons. The specimen was PBMCs. The source of these receptors is a human donor in good health. Some clones in this sample may be carry-over from other donors' samples.

The rearrangement links TRBV7-8 to TRBJ2-4; 7 nucleotides align to TRBD1. Per the germline V gene, CDR1 is SGHVS and CDR2 is FQNEAQ. Trimming took 1 base from V and 3 from J; bases not matched to a gene: 9. This CDR3 spans 17 amino acids. The CDR3: CASSLETGLSDKNIQYF. The CDR3 DNA sequence: TGTGCCAGCAGCTTAGAGACAGGGTTGTCGGACAAAAACATTCAGTACTTC.

This clone was observed once. This sequence joins TRBV7-2 and TRBJ1-6; 7 nucleotides agree with TRBD1. The ends lost 2 bases at V and 8 bases at J; junction bases unmatched: 3. The germline gives CDR1 SGHTA, CDR2 FQGNSA. The CDR3 totals 14 residues. The CDR3 loop is CASSLWDSYSPLHF. CDR3 nucleotides: TGTGCCAGCAGCTTATGGGACAGCTATTCACCCCTCCACTTT.

This clone was counted once. The genes are TRBV4-2 and TRBJ2-7; 7 nucleotides line up with TRBD2. The V gene's germline CDR1 is LGHNA and CDR2 YNFKEQ. The length of the CDR3 is 15 residues. V lost 4 bases to trimming and J lost 5 bases; unmatched junction nucleotides: 11. This CDR3 is CASSPGRLGGDEQYF. CDR3 DNA sequence: TGTGCCAGCAGCCCCGGACGGTTGGGAGGGGACGAGCAGTACTTC.

This chain connects TRBV4-1 to TRBJ2-7; D perhaps matches TRBD2 (6 bases). V was clipped by 4 bases and J by 6 bases, with 19 bases between them. The CDR3 runs to 15 residues. Germline CDR1 MGHRA, CDR2 YSYEKL. The CDR3, as DNA: TGCGCCAGCAGCCGGAACGCGGGAAAGGTCCTCGAGCAGTACTTC. Translated, it gives CASSRNAGKVLEQYF.

J is TRBJ2-7 and V is TRBV4-3; D is undetermined. The CDR3 contains 15 residues. Germline lookup yields CDR1 LGHNA and CDR2 YSLEER. Trimming stripped 0 bases from V and 4 bases from J, with 13 bases between. The chain's CDR3 is CASSQDLDPRYEQYF. CDR3 nucleotides: TGCGCCAGCAGCCAAGATCTCGACCCGCGGTACGAGCAGTACTTC.

This chain joins TRBV28 and TRBJ1-3; TRBD1 matches 7 bases. V was pared by 2 bases and J by 6 bases, with 4 bases of the junction left unmatched. Germline loops: CDR1 MDHEN, CDR2 SYDVKM. The CDR3 contains 14 residues. CDR3 DNA sequence: TGTGCCAGCAGTTTACGAGGGGGCGAAAACACCATATATTTT. It encodes CASSLRGGENTIYF.

The chain uses TRBV5-8 and TRBJ2-1; the D gene is possibly TRBD1 (6 bases). CDR3 size: 15 residues. V was shortened by 5 bases and J by 3 bases, with 15 bases between the two germline ends. CDR1 and CDR2 from the germline V gene are SGHTS and YDEGEE. CDR3 sequence reads: CASSLGRDIYNEQFF. DNA of the CDR3: TGTGCCAGCAGTCTCGGCCGGGACATCTACAATGAGCAGTTCTTC.

This sequence joins TRBV5-4 and TRBJ2-7, with 12 nucleotides matching TRBD2. CDR1 is SGHNT and CDR2 is YYREEE in the germline V gene (reference sequence). J gave up 3 bases and V 4 bases, and 5 bases lay outside the gene matches. The CDR3 consists of 15 residues. The CDR3 coding sequence is TGTGCCAGCAGCACCGGACTAGCGGGGTTCTACGAGCAGTACTTC. Translation: CASSTGLAGFYEQYF.

V usage is TRBV10-3 and J usage is TRBJ1-3; D possibly corresponds to TRBD1 (5 bases). This CDR3 has 15 residues. V lost 6 bases, J lost 4 bases, and 16 bases lay in between. Germline V CDR1 and CDR2: ENHRY, SYGVKD. The CDR3 region is CAISTGLPAGNTIYF. Written as DNA, the CDR3 is TGTGCCATCAGCACAGGCCTACCGGCAGGAAACACCATATATTTT.

The chain links TRBV7-3 to TRBJ2-7; D remains unclear. Germline CDR1 reads SGHTA; CDR2 reads FQGTGA. CDR3 length: 13 amino acids. V dropped 2 bases and J dropped 7 bases, with 12 bases sitting between them. The CDR3 DNA follows: TGTGCCAGCAGCTTATTCGGCCTCGGGGAGCAGTACTTC. Translation gives CASSLFGLGEQYF.

The CDR3 reads CASSLSLAGANEQFF. The CDR3 bases are TGTGCCAGCAGCTTGTCACTAGCGGGAGCCAATGAGCAGTTCTTC. The chain is built from TRBV7-3 and TRBJ2-1; 11 bases line up with TRBD2. J was trimmed by 6 bases and V by 3 bases; bases with no gene match: 4. CDR3 length: 15 amino acids. Germline-derived CDR1 and CDR2 are SGHTA and FQGTGA.

The chain is built from TRBV7-6 and TRBJ1-1; 8 bases map to TRBD1. The CDR3 is 15 residues long. The V segment lost 2 bases and the J segment 4 bases; nucleotides outside the gene matches: 6. CDR1 is SGHVS and CDR2 is FNYEAQ in the germline V gene. CDR3 amino acids: CASSLLAGGPTEAFF. As DNA, the CDR3 is TGTGCCAGCAGCTTATTAGCAGGGGGCCCCACTGAAGCTTTCTTT.

This chain uses TRBV7-2 with TRBJ2-3; D gene ambiguous. V was cut by 0 bases and J by 0 bases, with 7 bases left in between. The CDR3 contains 15 residues. From germline, CDR1 is SGHTA and CDR2 FQGNSA. CDR3 coding DNA: TGTGCCAGCAGCTTAGCGGGCGAAAGCACAGATACGCAGTATTTT. Translation gives CASSLAGESTDTQYF. Based on the CDR3 plus reference TRBV7-2 and TRBJ2-3, the full variable domain is GAGVSQSPSNKVTEKGKDVELRCDPISGHTALYWYRQSLGQGLEFLIYFQGNSAPDKSGLPSDRFSAERTGGSVSTLTIQRTQQEDSAVYLCASSLAGESTDTQYFGPGTRLTVL.

V gene TRBV7-2 combines with J gene TRBJ1-4, with 7 positions matching TRBD1. CDR1 is SGHTA and CDR2 is FQGNSA in the germline V gene. The V gene end was trimmed by 5 bases and the J gene end by 7 bases; junction bases not matched to a gene: 7. The CDR3 loop spans 14 amino acids. CDR3 region: CASSAKGAGEKLFF. The DNA of the CDR3 is TGTGCCAGCAGCGCGAAGGGGGCCGGTGAAAAACTGTTTTTT.

In DNA, the CDR3 is TGTGCCAGCAGTTACTCGGGAGGCGCAGCAAGCTACACCTTC. Its protein product is CASSYSGGAASYTF. This chain connects TRBV6-5 to TRBJ1-2; D not resolved. CDR1 and CDR2 from the germline V gene are MNHEY and SVGAGI. Between the trimmed V and J ends, which lost 0 bases and 9 bases, there was a span of 14 bases. The CDR3 contains 14 residues.

The CDR3 region is CASRAGGPYEQYF. The CDR3 nucleotides read TGTGCCAGCAGAGCGGGGGGGCCCTACGAGCAGTACTTC. The V gene is TRBV28, the J gene TRBJ2-7, with TRBD2 identical over 10 bases. The CDR3 runs to 13 residues. The germline V gene encodes CDR1 MDHEN and CDR2 SYDVKM. V dropped 6 bases and J dropped 2; count of bases not matched to a gene: 1.

V gene TRBV5-4 combines with J gene TRBJ2-1; D may be TRBD1 (5 bases). This CDR3 comprises 14 residues. CDR1 is SGHNT and CDR2 is YYREEE in the germline V gene (reference sequence). V was shortened by 3 bases and J by 4 bases, with 11 bases between the two germline ends. This CDR3 is CASSWFKGYNEQFF. The CDR3 DNA reads TGTGCCAGCAGCTGGTTTAAGGGGTACAATGAGCAGTTCTTC.

This clone qualifies as medium-sized. This chain joins TRBV30 and TRBJ2-1; 7 nucleotides align to TRBD2. The V segment lost 3 bases and the J segment 7 bases; nucleotides outside the gene matches: 3. Germline V gene sequence: CDR1 GTSNPN, CDR2 SVGIG (reference sequence). This CDR3 has 12 amino acids. The CDR3 here is CAWSWGGNEQFF. The CDR3 coding sequence is TGTGCCTGGAGCTGGGGAGGGAATGAGCAGTTCTTC.

This chain uses TRBV7-3 with TRBJ1-1, with TRBD1 matching over 7 bases. Germline CDR1 reads SGHTA; CDR2 reads FQGTGA. The length of the CDR3 is 13 residues. V was pared by 6 bases and J by 1 base, with 2 bases of the junction left unmatched. CDR3 loop: CASRGQRNTEAFF. The CDR3 DNA sequence: TGTGCCAGCAGGGGACAGCGGAACACTGAAGCTTTCTTT.

This clone is a singleton in its sample. The chain employs TRBV6-1 and TRBJ2-2, with a tentative D call TRBD2 (5 bases). With 6 bases removed from V and 0 bases from J, the gap between germline ends came to 11 bases. This CDR3 region has 15 residues. Germline CDR1 is MNHNS and CDR2 is SASEGT. CDR3 in amino acids: CASRSSRANTGELFF. The CDR3 DNA reads as TGTGCCAGCAGATCTAGCCGGGCGAACACCGGGGAGCTGTTTTTT.

This chain connects TRBV2 to TRBJ2-3, with 7 bases that match TRBD1. Germline V gene data show CDR1 as SNHLY and CDR2 as FYNNEI. The CDR3 has 14 amino acids. V lost 3 bases, J lost 4 bases, and 4 bases stayed unmatched. In DNA, the CDR3 is TGTGCCAGCAGTGATAACAGGGGAGCAGATACGCAGTATTTT. Protein sequence: CASSDNRGADTQYF.

The rearrangement uses TRBV15 and TRBJ1-5; 7 bases match TRBD1. V lost 0 bases and J lost 4; bases outside the gene matches: 3. The CDR3 covers 15 residues. CDR1 and CDR2 from the germline V gene are LNHNV and YYDKDF (reference sequence). The CDR3 DNA sequence: TGTGCCACCAGCAGAGAGGGACAGTCAAATCAGCCCCAGCATTTT. This encodes CATSREGQSNQPQHF.

This clone was recorded only once. The chain links TRBV7-9 to TRBJ2-3; unclear D gene. CDR3 length equals 14 residues. Germline assignment: CDR1 SEHNR and CDR2 FQNEAQ (reference sequence). V lost 2 bases and J lost 0, with 6 bases in between. CDR3 loop: CASSLPLSTDTQYF. In nucleotides, the CDR3 is TGTGCCAGCAGCTTACCACTTAGCACAGATACGCAGTATTTT.

The genes are TRBV6-1 and TRBJ1-1; TRBD1 matches at 12 bases. The CDR3 spans 17 residues. The J segment lost 4 bases and the V segment lost 3 bases, leaving 9 bases of the junction unmatched. CDR1 and CDR2 from the germline V gene are MNHNS and SASEGT. CDR3 nucleotides: TGTGCCAGCAGTGACGGGACAGGGGGCGCGAAGGGCACTGAAGCTTTCTTT. Translating it yields CASSDGTGGAKGTEAFF.

The rearrangement links TRBV7-3 to TRBJ1-3, with 7 bases fitting TRBD1. After removal of 3 bases from V and 0 bases from J, the junction contained 2 bases not matched to a gene. The CDR3 has 15 residues. CDR1 is SGHTA, CDR2 FQGTGA, per germline. The CDR3 nucleotides read TGTGCCAGCAGCTTCGACAGGGTCTCTGGAAACACCATATATTTT. Amino acids: CASSFDRVSGNTIYF.

This clone has only a few counts. The genes are TRBV7-2 and TRBJ2-1; D uncertain. Trimming pared 5 bases from V and 3 bases from J, leaving 11 bases between. The CDR3 has 14 amino acids. Germline-derived CDR1 and CDR2 are SGHTA and FQGNSA. CDR3 nucleotide sequence: TGTGCCAGCAGCCCCCGGGTGGTCTACAATGAGCAGTTCTTC. It specifies CASSPRVVYNEQFF.

V usage is TRBV7-2 and J usage is TRBJ2-3; 9 nucleotides align to TRBD2. The V gene's germline CDR1 is SGHTA and CDR2 FQGNSA. The V segment lost 4 bases and the J segment 1 base; nucleotides outside the gene matches: 6. This CDR3 is 16 amino acids long. The CDR3 region is CASSSVAGAGTDTQYF. The DNA of the CDR3 is TGTGCCAGCAGCTCCGTAGCGGGGGCGGGCACAGATACGCAGTATTTT.

This clone appeared a few times. The chain carries TRBV1 and TRBJ2-5; TRBD1 is the table's D call and was not checked against the DNA. TRBV1 is flagged as a pseudogene. The CDR3 is 13 amino acids. CDR3 DNA: TGCACCAGCAGCCTAGGGACAGAAGAGACCCAGTACTTC. It codes for CTSSLGTEETQYF.

The chain links TRBV6-5 to TRBJ2-7; D may be TRBD2 (6 bases). Germline V CDR1 and CDR2: MNHEY, SVGAGI. The ends were cut back, 2 bases at V and 0 bases at J, with 14 bases in the middle. The CDR3 has 16 amino acids. The CDR3 spells CASSYGPAGSSYEQYF. The CDR3 DNA sequence: TGTGCCAGCAGTTACGGTCCCGCGGGGAGCTCCTACGAGCAGTACTTC.

This chain joins TRBV19 and TRBJ2-1; a weak D match, TRBD2 (6 bases). This CDR3 is 18 amino acids long. Per the germline V gene, CDR1 is LNHDA and CDR2 is SQIVND (reference sequence). V lost 7 bases, J lost 1 base, and 23 bases lay in between. The CDR3 is CASTTALASPLSYNEQFF. DNA of the CDR3: TGTGCCAGTACCACGGCTCTAGCGTCCCCCTTATCCTACAATGAGCAGTTCTTC. The full variable domain, rest sourced from reference TRBV19 and TRBJ2-1, is DGGITQSPKYLFRKEGQNVTLSCEQNLNHDAMYWYRQDPGQGLRLIYYSQIVNDFQKGDIAEGYSVSREKKESFPLTVTSAQKNPTAFYLCASTTALASPLSYNEQFFGPGTRLTVL.

The chain joins TRBV29-1 to TRBJ2-5; 11 bases agree with TRBD2. The length of the CDR3 is 14 residues. Germline assignment: CDR1 SQVTM and CDR2 ANQGSEA. The V gene end was trimmed by 6 bases and the J gene end by 2 bases; junction bases not matched to a gene: 5. The CDR3 protein is CSVRLAGRQETQYF. CDR3 in DNA: TGCAGCGTACGACTAGCGGGGAGACAAGAGACCCAGTACTTC.